The clone carrying this T cell receptor beta chain has only one observation. The sample is drawn from a study of technical replicates of blood from a few donors. The CDR3 consists of 16 residues. The J segment lost 2 bases and the V segment lost 5 bases, leaving 11 bases of the junction unmatched. Germline CDR1 and CDR2: PRHDT and FYEKMQ (reference sequence). This table comes from immunoSEQ multiplex PCR, and its TCRdb copy is limited to in-frame clones, with some not included. The sample lists some 74,000 clones; roughly 92% were seen once. This rearrangement joins TRBV13 to TRBJ1-1; 7 bases are shared with TRBD1. The source of this sequence is a human donor in good health. The sequenced sample consisted of T cells isolated from PBMCs. For the CDR3, the DNA is TGTGCCAGCAGCCTCGGGACAGCCGTTCCCAACACTGAAGCTTTCTTT. Its translation is CASSLGTAVPNTEAFF.